These 14 T cell receptor beta chains came from one sample sequenced in a study of T cell responses to AZD1222 COVID-19 vaccine. TCRdb's table, derived via immunoSEQ multiplex PCR, lists solely in-frame clones and lacks some. The sample carries some 200,000 clones, 88% recorded once. This sample comprised peripheral blood, obtained 28 days after the second AZD1222 dose. The receptors originated from an adult who received the AZD1222 COVID-19 vaccine.

This clone was counted a single time. The chain combines TRBV2 with TRBJ2-3, with D unresolved. V was shortened by 3 bases and J by 6 bases, with 13 bases between the two germline ends. The germline CDR1 and CDR2 sequences are SNHLY and FYNNEI. The CDR3 totals 14 residues. CDR3 nucleotides: TGTGCCAGCAGTGAGTACCGGTCGGAGGATACGCAGTATTTT. Its protein is CASSEYRSEDTQYF.

The V gene is TRBV7-2, the J gene TRBJ2-1; D tentatively fits TRBD1 or TRBD2 (5 bases each). CDR3 length equals 16 residues. CDR1 and CDR2 from the germline V gene are SGHTA and FQGNSA. Deletions cut 5 bases from V and 4 bases from J, with 18 bases between. The CDR3 spells CASSTTRGPLYNEQFF. The CDR3 coding sequence is TGTGCCAGCAGCACAACTAGGGGTCCCCTTTACAATGAGCAGTTCTTC. The full variable domain, with the rest looked up from reference TRBV7-2 and TRBJ2-1, is GAGVSQSPSNKVTEKGKDVELRCDPISGHTALYWYRQSLGQGLEFLIYFQGNSAPDKSGLPSDRFSAERTGGSVSTLTIQRTQQEDSAVYLCASSTTRGPLYNEQFFGPGTRLTVL.

The rearrangement links TRBV19 to TRBJ2-3; TRBD1 is a possible D gene (5 bases). The length of the CDR3 is 13 residues. The germline gives CDR1 LNHDA, CDR2 SQIVND (reference sequence). V was clipped by 3 bases and J by 3 bases, with 7 bases between them. The CDR3 region has the DNA TGTGCCAGTAGTATCTCAGGGACAGATACGCAGTATTTT. Its protein is CASSISGTDTQYF.

In this sample, this clone turned up once. The gene calls are TRBV28 and TRBJ1-2; a weak D match, TRBD1 (5 bases). The germline V gene has CDR1 MDHEN and CDR2 SYDVKM. CDR3 length: 14 amino acids. V was clipped by 2 bases and J by 8 bases, with 15 bases between them. CDR3: CASSLGRTGAGYTF. CDR3 DNA sequence: TGTGCCAGCAGTTTAGGACGGACCGGGGCCGGCTACACCTTC.

Worth noting for this clone: Other DNA sequences in the sample encode the same CDR3. V and J are TRBV9 and TRBJ1-2, with D uncertain. CDR1 and CDR2 from the germline V gene are SGDLS and YYNGEE. The V gene lost 0 bases and the J gene lost 2 bases, with 8 bases spanning the gap. The CDR3 length is 14 residues. The DNA of the CDR3 is TGTGCCAGCAGCGTAGGTTCAGGCAACTATGGCTACACCTTC. It codes for CASSVGSGNYGYTF. Drawing the rest from reference TRBV9 and TRBJ1-2, the complete variable domain is DSGVTQTPKHLITATGQRVTLRCSPRSGDLSVYWYQQSLDQGLQFLIQYYNGEERAKGNILERFSAQQFPDLHSELNLSSLELGDSALYFCASSVGSGNYGYTFGSGTRLTVV.

The V gene is TRBV4-3, the J gene TRBJ1-2; D call uncertain. V lost 4 bases to trimming and J lost 4 bases, with 10 bases between them. Germline CDR1 LGHNA, CDR2 YSLEER. The CDR3 length is 13 residues. CDR3 DNA: TGCGCCAGCAGCCTTTCGACGGCCTATGGCTACACCTTC. It is translated as CASSLSTAYGYTF.

The V gene is TRBV2, the J gene TRBJ2-6; 9 nucleotides line up with TRBD1. The CDR3 length is 17 residues. V shed 6 bases and J 3 bases; nucleotides not matched to a gene: 9. Germline lookup yields CDR1 SNHLY and CDR2 FYNNEI. The CDR3 loop reads CASRPTTGGYGANVLTF. DNA of the CDR3: TGTGCCAGCAGACCCACCACAGGGGGCTATGGGGCCAACGTCCTGACTTTC.

The genes are TRBV24-1 and TRBJ2-7; D is unclear. The CDR3 is 14 amino acids. The V and J ends lost 4 bases and 4 bases respectively, with 13 bases between them. CDR1 is KGHDR, CDR2 SFDVKD, per germline. The CDR3 nucleotides read TGTGCCACCAGTGAGGCCGGGCCACCTTACGAGCAGTACTTC. It yields the protein CATSEAGPPYEQYF.

This clone occurred once. The V and J genes are TRBV19 and TRBJ2-5, with D possibly matching TRBD1 (6 bases). This CDR3 is built from 13 residues. Trimming removed 3 bases from V and 5 bases from J, with 10 bases in between. Germline values: CDR1 LNHDA, CDR2 SQIVND (reference sequence). The CDR3 reads CASSMSRGETQYF. Written as DNA, the CDR3 is TGTGCCAGTAGTATGAGCAGGGGTGAGACCCAGTACTTC.

The rearrangement uses TRBV11-3 and TRBJ2-5; tentative D call: TRBD1 (6 bases). Germline V gene sequence: CDR1 SGHNT, CDR2 YENEEA. V was clipped by 6 bases and J by 3 bases, with 20 bases between them. The CDR3 loop spans 16 amino acids. The CDR3 spells CASRKGGGTAEETQYF. CDR3 DNA: TGTGCCAGCAGAAAAGGGGGTGGGACGGCCGAAGAGACCCAGTACTTC.

The chain links TRBV14 to TRBJ2-2; the D gene is possibly TRBD1 (6 bases). Trimming cost V 5 bases and J 7 bases, with 14 bases left between them. Germline CDR1 SGHDN, CDR2 FVKESK. The CDR3 consists of 14 residues. The DNA for the CDR3 is TGTGCCAGCAGCTGGGGGCGAGGTGTCGGGGAGCTGTTTTTT. Its translation is CASSWGRGVGELFF.

This clone has a handful of counts. V usage is TRBV30 and J usage is TRBJ1-3; D perhaps matches TRBD1 (6 bases). Trimming stripped 2 bases from V and 3 bases from J, with 11 bases between. Germline values: CDR1 GTSNPN, CDR2 SVGIG (reference sequence). This CDR3 comprises 14 residues. The CDR3 DNA is TGTGCCTGGAGTACAGGACAGTTTGGAAACACCATATATTTT. It yields the protein CAWSTGQFGNTIYF.

The chain is built from TRBV24-1 and TRBJ1-3; D is ambiguous. V lost 0 bases and J lost 4, with 3 bases in between. The CDR3 extends over 13 amino acids. Germline V gene data show CDR1 as KGHDR and CDR2 as SFDVKD. CDR3 in amino acids: CATSDLWGNTIYF. The CDR3 bases are TGTGCCACCAGTGATTTGTGGGGAAACACCATATATTTT.

The V and J genes are TRBV27 and TRBJ2-5; 7 nucleotides line up with TRBD1. Germline CDR1 and CDR2: MNHEY and SMNVEV (reference sequence). Trimming took 4 bases from V and 9 from J; bases not matched to a gene: 11. The CDR3 runs to 14 residues. This chain's CDR3 is CASSSPGQRNAQYF. In DNA form, the CDR3 reads TGTGCCAGCAGTTCGCCGGGACAGAGGAACGCCCAGTACTTC.